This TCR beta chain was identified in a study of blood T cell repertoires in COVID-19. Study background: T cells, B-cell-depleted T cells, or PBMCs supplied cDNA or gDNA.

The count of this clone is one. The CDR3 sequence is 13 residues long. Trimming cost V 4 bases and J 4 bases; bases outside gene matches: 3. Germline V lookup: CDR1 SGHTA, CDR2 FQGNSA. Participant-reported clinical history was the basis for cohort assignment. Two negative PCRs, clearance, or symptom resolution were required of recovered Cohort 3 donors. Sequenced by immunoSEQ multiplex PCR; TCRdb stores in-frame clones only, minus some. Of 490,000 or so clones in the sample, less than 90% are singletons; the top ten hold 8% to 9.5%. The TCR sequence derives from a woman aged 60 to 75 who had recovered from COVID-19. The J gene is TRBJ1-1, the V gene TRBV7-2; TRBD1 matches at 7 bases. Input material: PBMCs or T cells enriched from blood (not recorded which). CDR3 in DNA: TGTGCCAGCAGCTCCAGGGGGTCCACTGAAGCTTTCTTT. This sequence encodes CASSSRGSTEAFF.